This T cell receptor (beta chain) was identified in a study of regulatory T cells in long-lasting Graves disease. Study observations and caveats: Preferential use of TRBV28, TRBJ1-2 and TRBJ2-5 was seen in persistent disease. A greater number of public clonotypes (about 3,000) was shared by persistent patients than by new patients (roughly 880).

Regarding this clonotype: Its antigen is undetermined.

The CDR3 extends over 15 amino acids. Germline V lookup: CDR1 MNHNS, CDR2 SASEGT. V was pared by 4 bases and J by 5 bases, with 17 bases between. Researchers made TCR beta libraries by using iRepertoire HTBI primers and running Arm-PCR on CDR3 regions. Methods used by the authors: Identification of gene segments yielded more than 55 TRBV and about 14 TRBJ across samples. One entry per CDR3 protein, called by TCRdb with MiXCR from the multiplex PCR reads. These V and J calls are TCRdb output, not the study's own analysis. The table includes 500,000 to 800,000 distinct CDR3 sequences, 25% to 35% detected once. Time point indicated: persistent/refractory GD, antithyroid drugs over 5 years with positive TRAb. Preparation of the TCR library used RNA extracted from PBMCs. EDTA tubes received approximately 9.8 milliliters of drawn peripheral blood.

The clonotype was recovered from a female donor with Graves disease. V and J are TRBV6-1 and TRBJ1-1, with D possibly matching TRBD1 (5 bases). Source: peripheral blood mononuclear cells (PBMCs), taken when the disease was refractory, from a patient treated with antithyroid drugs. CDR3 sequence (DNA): TGTGCCAGCAGTGGAACGGGACTCCGGAGGACTGAAGCTTTCTTT. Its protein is CASSGTGLRRTEAFF.